A single sample gave rise to the 6 T cell receptor beta chains below, sequenced in a study of human versus mouse CDR3 diversity and MHC coevolution. Measured with immunoSEQ multiplex PCR; TCRdb has only the in-frame clones, and not every one. The sample lists some 60,000 clones, 85% to 95% occurring once. Sequenced material: naive CD4+ T cells from blood. Specified subset: CD45RO-negative CD62L-positive naive CD4 T cells. Every receptor here comes from a person in their sixties in good health.

V and J are TRBV11-2 and TRBJ1-3; D gene uncertain. V lost 5 bases and J 0 bases, leaving 11 bases between the germline ends. The germline CDR1 and CDR2 sequences are SGHAT and FQNNGV. This CDR3 contains 15 residues. CDR3 nucleotide sequence: TGTGCCAGCAGCCCCCAGATACCCTCTGGAAACACCATATATTTT. This sequence encodes CASSPQIPSGNTIYF. Supplemented by reference TRBV11-2 and TRBJ1-3, the full variable domain reads EAGVAQSPRYKIIEKRQSVAFWCNPISGHATLYWYQQILGQGPKLLIQFQNNGVVDDSQLPKDRFSAERLKGVDSTLKIQPAKLEDSAVYLCASSPQIPSGNTIYFGEGSWLTVV.

The J gene is TRBJ2-1, the V gene TRBV15, with 7 bases identical to TRBD1. V lost 5 bases, J lost 7 bases, and 5 bases stayed unmatched. Germline CDR1 LNHNV, CDR2 YYDKDF (reference sequence). The CDR3 contains 13 residues. CDR3 protein: CATSRQGKNEQFF. Written as DNA, the CDR3 is TGTGCCACCAGCCGACAGGGAAAGAATGAGCAGTTCTTC.

The chain links TRBV19 to TRBJ1-1; the D is unclear. The CDR3 length is 15 residues. CDR1 is LNHDA, CDR2 SQIVND, per germline (reference sequence). Deletions cut 4 bases from V and 4 bases from J, with 16 bases between. The CDR3 protein is CASSTNPPGSTEAFF. For the CDR3, the DNA is TGTGCCAGTAGTACCAACCCCCCGGGGTCCACTGAAGCTTTCTTT.

Only one count was recorded for this clone. V is TRBV19 and J is TRBJ2-1; perhaps TRBD2 as D (6 bases). Per the germline V gene, CDR1 is LNHDA and CDR2 is SQIVND (reference sequence). The CDR3 is 14 amino acids. Trimming left V 3 bases short and J 7 bases short, with 13 bases between. CDR3 amino acids: CASSITGSRNEQFF. Written as DNA, the CDR3 is TGTGCCAGTAGTATTACCGGGAGTAGAAATGAGCAGTTCTTC. Full variable domain (rest looked up from reference TRBV19 and TRBJ2-1): DGGITQSPKYLFRKEGQNVTLSCEQNLNHDAMYWYRQDPGQGLRLIYYSQIVNDFQKGDIAEGYSVSREKKESFPLTVTSAQKNPTAFYLCASSITGSRNEQFFGPGTRLTVL.

For this clone: Distinct nucleotide sequences in the sample also encode this CDR3. The chain links TRBV5-1 to TRBJ2-3; 9 bases match TRBD2. Germline CDR1 reads SGHRS; CDR2 reads YFSETQ. The CDR3 extends over 16 amino acids. The ends lost 0 bases at V and 0 bases at J; junction bases unmatched: 2. The CDR3 DNA is TGCGCCAGCAGCTTGGCCCTAGCGGGAAGCACAGATACGCAGTATTTT. Translated: CASSLALAGSTDTQYF.

The V and J genes are TRBV1 and TRBJ2-2; TRBD2, as called in the table, went unchecked against the DNA. TRBV1 constitutes a pseudogene. This CDR3 spans 16 amino acids. The CDR3 reads CTSSQPAGEIPGELFF. The CDR3 DNA sequence: TGCACCAGCAGCCAACCAGCGGGAGAAATTCCCGGGGAGCTGTTTTTT.